This entry is about one T cell receptor (beta chain). V dropped 6 bases and J dropped 3 bases, with 11 bases sitting between them. This CDR3 contains 13 residues. Germline V gene sequence: CDR1 SNHLY, CDR2 FYNNEI. The sample belongs to a study of control samples from healthy donors and cancer patients. The table came from immunoSEQ multiplex PCR; TCRdb's copy has only in-frame clones and leaves some out. The data contain about 60,000 clones, approximately 90% of them singletons. This TCR came from a woman aged 50 to 60 with colorectal cancer. What was sequenced was PBMCs. The V call is TRBV2, the J call TRBJ1-1, with unresolved D. The CDR3 region has the DNA TGTGCCAGCAGAGAAACCCGGGACACTGAAGCTTTCTTT. It codes for CASRETRDTEAFF.